The T cell receptor (beta chain) described here comes from a study of OX40 agonist ivuxolimab in advanced cancers. In the study overall: The patients received agonistic anti-OX40 (CD134) antibody ivuxolimab.

Study-level results: In a subset of nonresponders, normalized T-cell clonal expansion was also low.

Clones were read by immunoSEQ multiplex PCR, and TCRdb kept only the in-frame ones, dropping some. Of roughly 80,000 clones listed, approximately 83% are singletons. Concerning this clone: What it binds is not known.

Trimming shortened V by 5 bases and J by 3 bases, and 11 bases separated the two germline ends. CDR3 length: 13 residues. The germline CDR1 and CDR2 sequences are SEHNR and FQNEAQ (reference sequence). The starting material was CD4+ or CD8+ T cells sorted from blood, obtained in a trial of the OX40 agonist ivuxolimab. This receptor was obtained from an adult with an advanced solid tumor such as melanoma, head and neck, liver or kidney cancer. This chain uses TRBV7-9 with TRBJ2-7; D is ambiguous. CDR3 nucleotide sequence: TGTGCCAGCAGCATCCAGACAAGCTACGAGCAGTACTTC. Protein product: CASSIQTSYEQYF.